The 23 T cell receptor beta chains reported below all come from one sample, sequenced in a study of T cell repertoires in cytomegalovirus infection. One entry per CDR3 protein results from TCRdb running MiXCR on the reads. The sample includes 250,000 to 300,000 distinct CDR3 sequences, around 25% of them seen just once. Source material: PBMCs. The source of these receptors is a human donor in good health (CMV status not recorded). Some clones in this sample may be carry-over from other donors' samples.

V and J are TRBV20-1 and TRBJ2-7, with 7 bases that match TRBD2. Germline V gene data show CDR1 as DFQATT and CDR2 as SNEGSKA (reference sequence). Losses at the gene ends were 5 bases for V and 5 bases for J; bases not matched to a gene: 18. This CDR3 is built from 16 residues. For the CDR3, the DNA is TGCAGTGCTCCCTTTCCCACCTGGGGGGGGTCCCACGAGCAGTACTTC. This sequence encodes CSAPFPTWGGSHEQYF.

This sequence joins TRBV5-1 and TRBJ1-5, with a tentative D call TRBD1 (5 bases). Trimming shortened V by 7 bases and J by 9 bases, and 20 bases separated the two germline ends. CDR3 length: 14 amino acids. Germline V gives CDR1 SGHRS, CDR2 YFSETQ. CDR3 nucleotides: TGCGCCAGCGTTCCGGGGGGGGGACTTCGGCCCCAGCATTTT. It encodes CASVPGGGLRPQHF.

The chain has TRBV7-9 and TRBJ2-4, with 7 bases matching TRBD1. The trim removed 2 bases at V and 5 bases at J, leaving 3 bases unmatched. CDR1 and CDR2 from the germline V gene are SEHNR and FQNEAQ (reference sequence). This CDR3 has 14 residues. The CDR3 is CASSLTDRENIQYF. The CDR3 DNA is TGTGCCAGCAGCTTAACCGACAGGGAAAACATTCAGTACTTC.

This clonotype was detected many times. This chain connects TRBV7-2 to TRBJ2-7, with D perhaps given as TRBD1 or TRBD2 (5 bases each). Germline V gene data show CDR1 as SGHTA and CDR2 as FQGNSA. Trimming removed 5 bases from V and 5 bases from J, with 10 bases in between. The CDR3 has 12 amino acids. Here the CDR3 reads CASSTLGDEQYF. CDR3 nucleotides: TGTGCCAGCAGCACTCTGGGGGACGAGCAGTACTTC.

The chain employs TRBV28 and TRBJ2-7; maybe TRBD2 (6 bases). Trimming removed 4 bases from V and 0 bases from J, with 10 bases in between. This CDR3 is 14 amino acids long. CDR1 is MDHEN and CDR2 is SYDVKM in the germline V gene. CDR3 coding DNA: TGTGCCAGCAGTTCCGCGGGGCCCTCCTACGAGCAGTACTTC. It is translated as CASSSAGPSYEQYF.

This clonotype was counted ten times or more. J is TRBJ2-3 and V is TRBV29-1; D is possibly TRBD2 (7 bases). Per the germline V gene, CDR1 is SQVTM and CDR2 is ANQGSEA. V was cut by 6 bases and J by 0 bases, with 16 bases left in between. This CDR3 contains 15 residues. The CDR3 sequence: CSVVGGGASTDTQYF. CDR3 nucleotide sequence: TGCAGCGTGGTCGGTGGGGGGGCGAGCACAGATACGCAGTATTTT.

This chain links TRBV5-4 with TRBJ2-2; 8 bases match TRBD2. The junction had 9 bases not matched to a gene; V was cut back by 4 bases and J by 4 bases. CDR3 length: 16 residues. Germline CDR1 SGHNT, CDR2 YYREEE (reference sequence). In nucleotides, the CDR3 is TGTGCCAGCAGCCCCGGGGGACTAGGGTCCACCGGGGAGCTGTTTTTT. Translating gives CASSPGGLGSTGELFF.

The chain's CDR3 is CSARDRAAWNTEAFF. CDR3 DNA: TGCAGTGCTAGAGATCGGGCAGCCTGGAACACTGAAGCTTTCTTT. This sequence joins TRBV20-1 and TRBJ1-1; no clear D. V gave up 0 bases and J gave up 1 base, with 12 bases separating them. In germline, CDR1 is DFQATT, CDR2 SNEGSKA (reference sequence). This CDR3 is 15 amino acids long.

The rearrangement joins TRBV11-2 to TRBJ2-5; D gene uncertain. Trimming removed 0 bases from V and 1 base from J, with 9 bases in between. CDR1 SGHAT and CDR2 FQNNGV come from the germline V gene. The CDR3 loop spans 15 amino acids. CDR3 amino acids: CASSLERVIQETQYF. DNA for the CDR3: TGTGCCAGCAGCTTAGAAAGGGTGATCCAAGAGACCCAGTACTTC.

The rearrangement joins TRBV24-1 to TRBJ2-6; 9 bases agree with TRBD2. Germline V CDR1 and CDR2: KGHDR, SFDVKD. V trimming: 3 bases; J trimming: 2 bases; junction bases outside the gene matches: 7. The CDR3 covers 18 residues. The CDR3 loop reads CATSDAGSGSTGANVLTF. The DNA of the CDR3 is TGTGCCACCAGTGATGCGGGTAGCGGGAGTACTGGGGCCAACGTCCTGACTTTC.

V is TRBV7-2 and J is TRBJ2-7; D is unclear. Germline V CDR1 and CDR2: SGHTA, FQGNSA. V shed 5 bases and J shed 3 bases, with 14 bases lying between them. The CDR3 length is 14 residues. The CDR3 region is CASSKRILYYEQYF. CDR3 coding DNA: TGTGCCAGCAGCAAACGGATCCTCTACTACGAGCAGTACTTC. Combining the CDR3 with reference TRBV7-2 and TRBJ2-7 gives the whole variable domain GAGVSQSPSNKVTEKGKDVELRCDPISGHTALYWYRQSLGQGLEFLIYFQGNSAPDKSGLPSDRFSAERTGGSVSTLTIQRTQQEDSAVYLCASSKRILYYEQYFGPGTRLTVT.

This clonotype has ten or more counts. Here the CDR3 DNA reads TGTGCCAGCAGCTTCCGGGACAGGGGGCTGTATTTT. Encoded protein: CASSFRDRGLYF. This rearrangement joins TRBV7-2 to TRBJ2-3; TRBD1 agrees at 12 bases. The V segment lost 3 bases and the J segment 14 bases; nucleotides outside the gene matches: 3. CDR1 SGHTA and CDR2 FQGNSA come from the germline V gene. CDR3 size: 12 residues.

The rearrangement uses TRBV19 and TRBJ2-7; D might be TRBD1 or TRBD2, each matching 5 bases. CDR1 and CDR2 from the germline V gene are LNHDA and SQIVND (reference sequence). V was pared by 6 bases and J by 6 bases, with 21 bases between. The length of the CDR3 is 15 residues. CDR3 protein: CASSGSGTPSAEQYF. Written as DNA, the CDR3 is TGTGCCAGTAGCGGCTCCGGGACCCCTAGTGCCGAGCAGTACTTC.

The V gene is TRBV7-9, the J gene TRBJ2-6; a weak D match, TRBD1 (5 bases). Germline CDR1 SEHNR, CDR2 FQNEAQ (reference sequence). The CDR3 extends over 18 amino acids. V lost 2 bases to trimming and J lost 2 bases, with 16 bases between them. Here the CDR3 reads CASSLSSGRAPGANVLTF. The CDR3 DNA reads TGTGCCAGCAGCTTATCGAGTGGCAGGGCCCCTGGGGCCAACGTCCTGACTTTC.

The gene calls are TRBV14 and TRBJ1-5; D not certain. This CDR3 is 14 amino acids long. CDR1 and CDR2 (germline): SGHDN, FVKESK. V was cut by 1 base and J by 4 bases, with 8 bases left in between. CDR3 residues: CASSQGAQNQPQHF. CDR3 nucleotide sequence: TGTGCCAGCAGCCAAGGGGCACAGAATCAGCCCCAGCATTTT.

The CDR3 DNA is TGTGCCAGCAGCCACTTTGAAGCTTTCTTT. As protein: CASSHFEAFF. The rearrangement links TRBV6-1 to TRBJ1-1; D gene uncertain. V was cut by 6 bases and J by 7 bases, with 6 bases left in between. The CDR3 spans 10 residues. Germline assignment: CDR1 MNHNS and CDR2 SASEGT.

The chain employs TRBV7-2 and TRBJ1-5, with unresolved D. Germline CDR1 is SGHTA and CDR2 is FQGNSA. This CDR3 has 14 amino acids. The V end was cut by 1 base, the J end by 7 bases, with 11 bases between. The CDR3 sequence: CASSLVRGRQPQHF. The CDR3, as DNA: TGTGCCAGCAGCTTAGTGCGGGGAAGACAGCCCCAGCATTTT.

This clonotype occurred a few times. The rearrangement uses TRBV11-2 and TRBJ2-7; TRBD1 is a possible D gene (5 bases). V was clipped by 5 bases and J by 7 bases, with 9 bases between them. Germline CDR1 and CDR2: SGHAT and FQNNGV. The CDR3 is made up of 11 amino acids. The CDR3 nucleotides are TGTGCCAGCAGCCACAGGTGGGAGCAGTACTTC. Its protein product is CASSHRWEQYF.

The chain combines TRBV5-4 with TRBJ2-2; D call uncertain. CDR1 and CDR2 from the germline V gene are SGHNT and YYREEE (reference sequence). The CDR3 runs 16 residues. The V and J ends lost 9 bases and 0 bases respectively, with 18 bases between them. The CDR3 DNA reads TGTGCCACCACCCTTGGCCCGGCCGCGAACACCGGGGAGCTGTTTTTT. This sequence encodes CATTLGPAANTGELFF.

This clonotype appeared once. The CDR3 is CASSLSIPGQGDGYTF. Here the CDR3 DNA reads TGTGCCAGCAGTTTATCCATACCGGGACAGGGAGATGGCTACACCTTC. The chain joins TRBV28 to TRBJ1-2; 9 positions match TRBD1. CDR1 and CDR2 (germline): MDHEN, SYDVKM. After removal of 1 base from V and 6 bases from J, the junction contained 9 bases not matched to a gene. The CDR3 consists of 16 residues.

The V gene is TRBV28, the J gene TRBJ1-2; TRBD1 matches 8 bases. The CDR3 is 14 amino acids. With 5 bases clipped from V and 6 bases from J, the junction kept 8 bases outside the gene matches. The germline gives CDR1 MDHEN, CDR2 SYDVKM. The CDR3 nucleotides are TGTGCCAGCAGTGGCCGGGACAGGAAAGATGGCTACACCTTC. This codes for CASSGRDRKDGYTF.

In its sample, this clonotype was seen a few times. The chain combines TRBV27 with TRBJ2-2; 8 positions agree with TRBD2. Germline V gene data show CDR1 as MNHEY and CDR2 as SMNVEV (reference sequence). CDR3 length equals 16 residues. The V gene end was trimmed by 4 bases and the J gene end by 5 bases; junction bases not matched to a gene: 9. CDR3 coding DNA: TGTGCCAGCAGTTCCCCAGCGGGAGTGTGGACCGGGGAGCTGTTTTTT. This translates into CASSSPAGVWTGELFF.

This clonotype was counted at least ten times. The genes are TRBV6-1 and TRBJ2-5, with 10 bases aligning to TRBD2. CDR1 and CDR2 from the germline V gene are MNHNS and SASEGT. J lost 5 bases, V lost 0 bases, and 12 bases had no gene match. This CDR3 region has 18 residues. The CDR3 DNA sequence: TGTGCCAGCAGTGAAGCAGCAGGACTAGCGGCCCGGGGGGAGACCCAGTACTTC. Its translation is CASSEAAGLAARGETQYF.